The 32 T cell receptor beta chains reported below all come from one sample, sequenced in a study of beta chain features in type 1 diabetes. Reverse transcription of all isolated RNA meant that expressed TCRB transcripts were sequenced. Method: immunoSEQ multiplex PCR; TCRdb's copy keeps in-frame clones and lacks some. The sample has 860,000 or so clones, roughly a sixth seen once; the top ten hold roughly 0.025%. Source material: naive CD4+ T cells from blood. Receptor source: a woman aged 18-35 years in good health.

There are a few counts of this clone. The same CDR3 also results from other DNA sequences found in this sample. The chain uses TRBV6-5 and TRBJ2-1; TRBD2 agrees at 10 bases. Losses at the gene ends were 4 bases for V and 4 bases for J; bases not matched to a gene: 4. This CDR3 region has 15 residues. Germline V gene data show CDR1 as MNHEY and CDR2 as SVGAGI. The CDR3 DNA follows: TGTGCCAGCAGTTCGCGACTAGCGGGTTACAATGAGCAGTTCTTC. This codes for CASSSRLAGYNEQFF.

The chain has TRBV9 and TRBJ2-7, with D possibly matching TRBD2 (5 bases). Per germline, CDR1 SGDLS and CDR2 YYNGEE. The ends were cut back, 0 bases at V and 6 bases at J, with 16 bases in the middle. The CDR3 is 15 amino acids. DNA for the CDR3: TGTGCCAGCAGCGTAGCGCCAGAACTAGTCGGCGAGCAGTACTTC. Translation: CASSVAPELVGEQYF.

There are a few counts of this clone. The rearrangement joins TRBV29-1 to TRBJ2-2; no reliable D call. V lost 3 bases to trimming and J lost 2 bases, with 7 bases between them. CDR3 length equals 13 residues. Per the germline V gene, CDR1 is SQVTM and CDR2 is ANQGSEA. The CDR3 region has the DNA TGCAGCGTTGACACAGCCAACACCGGGGAGCTGTTTTTT. Encoded protein: CSVDTANTGELFF.

DNA for the CDR3: TGTGCCAGCACCCCGAGACTAGGATTCACCGGATCCACAGATACGCAGTATTTT. Amino acid sequence: CASTPRLGFTGSTDTQYF. The chain joins TRBV27 to TRBJ2-3; D is possibly TRBD2 (6 bases). The V end lost 7 bases, the J end lost 2 bases, and 25 bases lay between the germline ends. Germline V gene sequence: CDR1 MNHEY, CDR2 SMNVEV (reference sequence). This CDR3 spans 18 amino acids.

In its sample, this clone was seen a few times. The chain is built from TRBV5-4 and TRBJ2-1; 14 bases line up with TRBD2. Germline CDR1 SGHNT, CDR2 YYREEE (reference sequence). The CDR3 covers 16 residues. Unmatched junction bases numbered 4, after V lost 0 bases and J lost 8 bases. CDR3 nucleotide sequence: TGTGCCAGCAGCTTGGGACTAGCGGGAGGGCCTCATGAGCAGTTCTTC. The encoded protein is CASSLGLAGGPHEQFF. The full variable domain, rest sourced from reference TRBV5-4 and TRBJ2-1, is ETGVTQSPTHLIKTRGQQVTLRCSSQSGHNTVSWYQQALGQGPQFIFQYYREEENGRGNFPPRFSGLQFPNYSSELNVNALELDDSALYLCASSLGLAGGPHEQFFGPGTRLTVL.

This clone came up a few times. The gene calls are TRBV29-1 and TRBJ2-1; TRBD2 is a possible D gene (6 bases). The CDR3 is 16 residues long. Deletions cut 4 bases from V and 6 bases from J, with 22 bases between. In germline, CDR1 is SQVTM, CDR2 ANQGSEA. The CDR3 reads CSVGRRAGTLGNEQFF. As DNA, the CDR3 is TGCAGCGTTGGGAGAAGGGCGGGGACCCTCGGCAATGAGCAGTTCTTC.

This clone was found a few times. V usage is TRBV6-6 and J usage is TRBJ2-1, with a tentative D call TRBD2 (5 bases). Between the trimmed V and J ends, which lost 5 bases and 8 bases, there was a span of 16 bases. The CDR3 extends over 14 amino acids. Germline V gene sequence: CDR1 MNHNY, CDR2 SVGAGI (reference sequence). The CDR3 sequence is CASSRRVTGDEQFF. CDR3 coding DNA: TGTGCCAGCAGTAGGCGGGTTACCGGGGATGAGCAGTTCTTC.

This clone showed up just a few times. The V gene is TRBV7-8, the J gene TRBJ2-5, with D uncertain. V gave up 0 bases and J gave up 5 bases, with 10 bases separating them. CDR3 length equals 14 residues. Per the germline V gene, CDR1 is SGHVS and CDR2 is FQNEAQ. The CDR3, as DNA: TGTGCCAGCAGCTTAGCCGGGCGATCGGAGACCCAGTACTTC. Protein sequence: CASSLAGRSETQYF.

This clone appeared a single time. J is TRBJ2-3 and V is TRBV5-8; a weak D match, TRBD1 (6 bases). The CDR3 length is 12 residues. Germline lookup yields CDR1 SGHTS and CDR2 YDEGEE. Trimming removed 5 bases at V and 6 bases at J, with 10 bases between. DNA of the CDR3: TGTGCCAGCAGACCAACAGGGGATACGCAGTATTTT. It codes for CASRPTGDTQYF.

The chain is built from TRBV5-6 and TRBJ2-7; TRBD1 aligns across 10 bases. V lost 1 base, J lost 6 bases, and 13 bases stayed unmatched. In germline, CDR1 is SGHDT, CDR2 YYEEEE. The CDR3 totals 17 residues. The chain's CDR3 is CASSLSPGQGTGSEQYF. The CDR3, as DNA: TGTGCCAGCAGCTTGTCCCCGGGACAGGGGACGGGAAGCGAGCAGTACTTC. Supplemented by reference TRBV5-6 and TRBJ2-7, the full variable domain reads DAGVTQSPTHLIKTRGQQVTLRCSPKSGHDTVSWYQQALGQGPQFIFQYYEEEERQRGNFPDRFSGHQFPNYSSELNVNALLLGDSALYLCASSLSPGQGTGSEQYFGPGTRLTVT.

The CDR3 spells CAIRDPSGDLAFF. The CDR3 DNA sequence: TGTGCCATCAGGGACCCATCCGGGGATTTAGCGTTCTTC. The chain recombines TRBV10-3 with TRBJ2-1; D is possibly TRBD2 (5 bases). The CDR3 runs to 13 residues. Between the trimmed V and J ends, which lost 6 bases and 15 bases, there was a span of 21 bases. Germline-derived CDR1 and CDR2 are ENHRY and SYGVKD.

There are a few counts of this clone. This chain uses TRBV6-5 with TRBJ2-1; perhaps TRBD1 as D (5 bases). V shed 1 base and J shed 4 bases, with 8 bases lying between them. Germline values: CDR1 MNHEY, CDR2 SVGAGI. This CDR3 region has 14 residues. The CDR3 reads CASSYLGAYNEQFF. The CDR3, as DNA: TGTGCCAGCAGTTACTTAGGGGCGTACAATGAGCAGTTCTTC.

The genes are TRBV5-6 and TRBJ2-7; tentatively, D is TRBD2 (6 bases). This CDR3 region has 16 residues. V was shortened by 0 bases and J by 5 bases, with 18 bases between the two germline ends. Germline values: CDR1 SGHDT, CDR2 YYEEEE. The chain's CDR3 is CASSLASASRDDEQYF. In nucleotides, the CDR3 is TGTGCCAGCAGCTTGGCCTCGGCCTCGCGGGATGACGAGCAGTACTTC.

The sample holds one count of this clone. V and J are TRBV11-2 and TRBJ2-5; no reliable D call. Gene TRBJ2-7 matches the end of the DNA better, so the J call may be wrong. The CDR3 totals 15 residues. Germline values: CDR1 SGHAT, CDR2 FQNNGV. The CDR3 protein is CASSLNSGSGYEQYF. DNA of the CDR3: TGTGCCAGCAGCTTGAACAGTGGCTCAGGCTACGAGCAGTACTTC.

This chain links TRBV2 with TRBJ2-2; D not resolved. The CDR3 consists of 14 residues. Trimming removed 10 bases from V and 6 bases from J, with 18 bases in between. Germline V lookup: CDR1 SNHLY, CDR2 FYNNEI. DNA of the CDR3: TGTGCCACCCAACCCAAGGCCCGAGCCGGGGAGCTGTTTTTT. This sequence encodes CATQPKARAGELFF.

This chain links TRBV7-2 with TRBJ2-5; D gene uncertain. The V and J ends lost 0 bases and 5 bases respectively, with 13 bases between them. CDR3 size: 15 residues. Germline CDR1 SGHTA, CDR2 FQGNSA. CDR3 protein: CASSLALAGRETQYF. Here the CDR3 DNA reads TGTGCCAGCAGCTTAGCCCTGGCTGGGCGTGAGACCCAGTACTTC.

This clone has only a few counts. DNA of the CDR3: TGTGCCAGCAGCTTAGGGCATGGGTGGGGCACCTACGAGCAGTACTTC. Translating gives CASSLGHGWGTYEQYF. The chain is built from TRBV7-2 and TRBJ2-7; TRBD1 might be the D (5 bases). The V gene's germline CDR1 is SGHTA and CDR2 FQGNSA. V dropped 1 base and J dropped 2 bases, with 15 bases sitting between them. The CDR3 sequence is 16 residues long.

This sequence joins TRBV5-1 and TRBJ2-4; D might be TRBD2 (6 bases). This CDR3 is built from 16 residues. The ends were cut back, 3 bases at V and 1 base at J, with 14 bases in the middle. CDR1 SGHRS and CDR2 YFSETQ come from the germline V gene. The CDR3 coding sequence is TGCGCCAGCAGCTCCGGGACGGCGGGGGCCAAAAACATTCAGTACTTC. Translated: CASSSGTAGAKNIQYF.

The rearrangement uses TRBV6-1 and TRBJ1-5; TRBD1 matches at 7 bases. The CDR3 runs 15 residues. Germline CDR1 is MNHNS and CDR2 is SASEGT. Unmatched junction bases numbered 13, after V lost 3 bases and J lost 11 bases. CDR3: CASSESTGRGSTQHF. CDR3 nucleotides: TGTGCCAGCAGTGAGAGTACAGGCAGGGGGTCCACCCAGCATTTT.

Notes on this clone: The junction differs from germline at one of its ends, possibly a read error. The CDR3 DNA reads TGTGCTAGCAGCTTGTCTGGGACGGAGGGCGGGGAGCTGTTTTTT. Translation gives CASSLSGTEGGELFF. This sequence joins TRBV7-7 and TRBJ2-2; perhaps TRBD2 as D (6 bases). Germline V gene sequence: CDR1 SSHAT, CDR2 FNYEAQ (reference sequence). There are 15 residues in the CDR3.

This clone appeared a few times. The chain joins TRBV7-9 to TRBJ2-3; 8 bases agree with TRBD2. V lost 3 bases and J lost 4; bases outside the gene matches: 6. The CDR3 is 15 residues long. Germline loops: CDR1 SEHNR, CDR2 FQNEAQ (reference sequence). As DNA, the CDR3 is TGTGCCAGCAGCTTCTCTCCTAGCGGGCCAGATACGCAGTATTTT. Translation: CASSFSPSGPDTQYF.

This clone was picked up a small number of times. Other nucleotide sequences from this sample produce the same CDR3. The chain joins TRBV5-1 to TRBJ2-5; D is unresolved. CDR3 size: 13 residues. Germline V gives CDR1 SGHRS, CDR2 YFSETQ. With 0 bases removed from V and 5 bases from J, the gap between germline ends came to 8 bases. The CDR3 here is CASSLEGQETQYF. DNA of the CDR3: TGCGCCAGCAGCTTGGAGGGTCAGGAGACCCAGTACTTC.

V is TRBV27 and J is TRBJ2-4, with D maybe TRBD2 (5 bases). The CDR3 contains 14 residues. V lost 3 bases, J lost 7 bases, and 13 bases lay in between. CDR1 and CDR2 from the germline V gene are MNHEY and SMNVEV (reference sequence). The CDR3 sequence: CASSFSASGNIQYF. The CDR3 DNA is TGTGCCAGCAGTTTTTCAGCCTCGGGGAACATTCAGTACTTC.

The V gene is TRBV5-1, the J gene TRBJ2-3; TRBD2 matches 7 bases. Germline V gives CDR1 SGHRS, CDR2 YFSETQ. The length of the CDR3 is 16 residues. The trim removed 0 bases at V and 0 bases at J, leaving 4 bases unmatched. The CDR3 region has the DNA TGCGCCAGCAGCTTGGGGGCGGGAGTAAGCACAGATACGCAGTATTTT. Translated, it gives CASSLGAGVSTDTQYF.

The chain couples TRBV5-1 to TRBJ2-3; a weak D match, TRBD2 (6 bases). Germline V gene sequence: CDR1 SGHRS, CDR2 YFSETQ. V dropped 1 base and J dropped 2 bases, with 11 bases sitting between them. The CDR3 is 15 amino acids. The CDR3 loop is CASSLTGDPTDTQYF. The CDR3 DNA is TGCGCCAGCAGCTTGACGGGAGACCCCACAGATACGCAGTATTTT.

The rearrangement joins TRBV9 to TRBJ1-1, with D hard to call. The germline V gene has CDR1 SGDLS and CDR2 YYNGEE. This CDR3 has 13 amino acids. The V end was cut by 5 bases, the J end by 3 bases, with 11 bases between. CDR3 loop: CASRGTRDTEAFF. For the CDR3, the DNA is TGTGCCAGCAGAGGCACACGGGACACTGAAGCTTTCTTT.

The chain combines TRBV6-6 with TRBJ1-1; D gene uncertain. The CDR3 covers 15 residues. The germline V gene has CDR1 MNHNY and CDR2 SVGAGI (reference sequence). Trimming pared 0 bases from V and 7 bases from J, leaving 15 bases between. CDR3 sequence (DNA): TGTGCCAGCAGTTACTCGCCCACTTCGGCGAGTGAAGCTTTCTTT. Its translation is CASSYSPTSASEAFF.

The chain recombines TRBV2 with TRBJ2-7, with 10 bases identical to TRBD2. V shed 5 bases and J 7 bases; nucleotides not matched to a gene: 11. This CDR3 comprises 15 residues. Germline V gene data show CDR1 as SNHLY and CDR2 as FYNNEI. The CDR3, as DNA: TGTGCCAGCAGTTCTAGCGGGAGTTTTGGTCGGGAGCAGTACTTC. Its protein product is CASSSSGSFGREQYF.

In the case of this clone: The junction differs from germline at one of its ends, possibly a read error. The J gene is TRBJ2-1, the V gene TRBV28; 8 bases are shared with TRBD2. This CDR3 contains 12 residues. Germline-derived CDR1 and CDR2 are MDHEN and SYDVKM. This chain's CDR3 is CASTLSGGAGVF. CDR3 DNA: TGTGCCAGCACCTTGTCGGGAGGGGCTGGAGTCTTC. Full variable domain (rest looked up from reference TRBV28 and TRBJ2-1): DVKVTQSSRYLVKRTGEKVFLECVQDMDHENMFWYRQDPGLGLRLIYFSYDVKMKEKGDIPEGYSVSREKKERFSLILESASTNQTSMYLCASTLSGGAGVFGPGTRLTVL.

In its sample, this clone was seen a few times. The V call is TRBV7-2, the J call TRBJ1-1; D possibly corresponds to TRBD1 (6 bases). Germline CDR1 is SGHTA and CDR2 is FQGNSA. The CDR3 length is 14 residues. V lost 6 bases to trimming and J lost 1 base, with 12 bases between them. CDR3 DNA: TGTGCCAGCAGGCCGGGACATAGGAACACTGAAGCTTTCTTT. Its translation is CASRPGHRNTEAFF.

The rearrangement joins TRBV11-3 to TRBJ2-3; D is unresolved. Looked up from germline, CDR1 is SGHNT and CDR2 is YENEEA. With 4 bases removed from V and 5 bases from J, the gap between germline ends came to 10 bases. CDR3 length: 13 residues. The CDR3 here is CASSSVTGDTQYF. In DNA form, the CDR3 reads TGTGCCAGCAGCTCAGTTACGGGAGATACGCAGTATTTT. Combining the CDR3 with reference TRBV11-3 and TRBJ2-3 gives the whole variable domain EAGVVQSPRYKIIEKKQPVAFWCNPISGHNTLYWYLQNLGQGPELLIRYENEEAVDDSQLPKDRFSAERLKGVDSTLKIQPAELGDSAVYLCASSSVTGDTQYFGPGTRLTVL.

The chain joins TRBV5-4 to TRBJ2-3, with TRBD2 matching over 7 bases. V shed 4 bases and J 0 bases; nucleotides not matched to a gene: 5. Germline CDR1 SGHNT, CDR2 YYREEE (reference sequence). This CDR3 has 15 residues. The CDR3 DNA follows: TGTGCCAGCAGCCCTAGCGGTACGAGCACAGATACGCAGTATTTT. Protein sequence: CASSPSGTSTDTQYF.